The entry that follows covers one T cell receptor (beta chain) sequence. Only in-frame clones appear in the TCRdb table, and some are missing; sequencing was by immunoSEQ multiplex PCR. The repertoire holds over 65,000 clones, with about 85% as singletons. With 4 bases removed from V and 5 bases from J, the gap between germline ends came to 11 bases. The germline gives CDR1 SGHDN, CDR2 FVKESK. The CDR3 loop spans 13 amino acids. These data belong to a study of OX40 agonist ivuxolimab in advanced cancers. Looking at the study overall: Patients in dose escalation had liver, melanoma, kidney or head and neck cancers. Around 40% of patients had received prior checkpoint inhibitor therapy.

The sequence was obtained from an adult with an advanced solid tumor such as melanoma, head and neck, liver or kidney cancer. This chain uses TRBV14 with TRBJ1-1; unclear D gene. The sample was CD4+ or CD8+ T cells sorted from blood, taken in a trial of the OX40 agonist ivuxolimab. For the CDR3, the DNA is TGTGCCAGCAGCCTAATCTTCGAGACTGAAGCTTTCTTT. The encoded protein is CASSLIFETEAFF.